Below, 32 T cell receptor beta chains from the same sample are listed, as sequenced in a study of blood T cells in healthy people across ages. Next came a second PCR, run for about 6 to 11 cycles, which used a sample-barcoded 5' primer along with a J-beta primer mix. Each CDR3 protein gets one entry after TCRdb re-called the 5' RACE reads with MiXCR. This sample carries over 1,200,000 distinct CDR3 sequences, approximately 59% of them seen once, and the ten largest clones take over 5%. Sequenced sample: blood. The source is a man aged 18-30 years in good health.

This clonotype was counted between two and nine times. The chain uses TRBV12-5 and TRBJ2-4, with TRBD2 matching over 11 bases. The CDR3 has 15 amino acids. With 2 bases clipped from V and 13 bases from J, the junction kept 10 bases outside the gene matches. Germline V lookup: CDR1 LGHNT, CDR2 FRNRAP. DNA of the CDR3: TGTGCTAGTGGTTTGACGGGGACTAGCGGTCGCCAACAGTACTTC. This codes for CASGLTGTSGRQQYF.

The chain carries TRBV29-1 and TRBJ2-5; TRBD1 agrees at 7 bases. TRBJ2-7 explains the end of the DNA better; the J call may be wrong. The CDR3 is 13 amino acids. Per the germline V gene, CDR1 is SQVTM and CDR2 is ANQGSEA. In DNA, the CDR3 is TGCAGCGTTGGACAGGGAAACTCCTACGAGCAGTACTTC. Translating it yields CSVGQGNSYEQYF.

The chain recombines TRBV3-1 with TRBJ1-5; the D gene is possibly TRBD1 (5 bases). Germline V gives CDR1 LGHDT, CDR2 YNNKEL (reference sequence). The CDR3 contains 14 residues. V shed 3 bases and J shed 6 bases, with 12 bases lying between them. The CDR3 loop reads CASSQGLGGQPQHF. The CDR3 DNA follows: TGTGCCAGCAGCCAGGGCCTGGGGGGTCAGCCCCAGCATTTT.

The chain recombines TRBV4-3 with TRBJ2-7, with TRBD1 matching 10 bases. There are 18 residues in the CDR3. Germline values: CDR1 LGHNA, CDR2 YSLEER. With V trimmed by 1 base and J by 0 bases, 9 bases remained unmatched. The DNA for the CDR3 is TGCGCCAGCAGCCAAGTAGGGACAGGGGTGGGGGGCTCCTACGAGCAGTACTTC. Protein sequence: CASSQVGTGVGGSYEQYF.

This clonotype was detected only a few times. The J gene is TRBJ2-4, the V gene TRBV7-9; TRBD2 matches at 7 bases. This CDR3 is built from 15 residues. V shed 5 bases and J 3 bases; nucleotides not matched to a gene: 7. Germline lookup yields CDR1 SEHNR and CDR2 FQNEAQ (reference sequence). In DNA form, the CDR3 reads TGTGCCAGCAGCAGTGGGAGGGAGGGCAAAAACATTCAGTACTTC. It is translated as CASSSGREGKNIQYF.

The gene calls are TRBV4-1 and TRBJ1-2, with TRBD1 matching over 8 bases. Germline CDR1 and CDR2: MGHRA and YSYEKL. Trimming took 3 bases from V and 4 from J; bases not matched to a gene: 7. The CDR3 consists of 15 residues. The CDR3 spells CASSHGSGGGYGYTF. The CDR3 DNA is TGCGCCAGCAGCCACGGATCAGGGGGCGGCTATGGCTACACCTTC.

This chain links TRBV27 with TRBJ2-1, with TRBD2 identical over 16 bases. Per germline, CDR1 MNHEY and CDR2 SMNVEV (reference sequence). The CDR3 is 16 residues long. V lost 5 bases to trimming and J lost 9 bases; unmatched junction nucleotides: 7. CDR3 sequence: CASSPGTSGRGSEQFF. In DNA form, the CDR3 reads TGTGCCAGCAGTCCCGGGACTAGCGGGAGGGGAAGTGAGCAGTTCTTC.

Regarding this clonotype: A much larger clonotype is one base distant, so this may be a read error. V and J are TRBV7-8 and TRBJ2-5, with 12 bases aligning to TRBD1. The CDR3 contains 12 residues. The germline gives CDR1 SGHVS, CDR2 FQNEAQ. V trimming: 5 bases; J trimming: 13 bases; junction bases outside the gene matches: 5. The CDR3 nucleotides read TGTGCCAGCAGCCGGGACAGGGGGCGTGCGTACTTC. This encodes CASSRDRGRAYF.

CDR3: CASRKPGTSGTDTQYF. The CDR3, as DNA: TGCGCCAGCAGAAAACCCGGGACCTCAGGCACAGATACGCAGTATTTT. This rearrangement joins TRBV4-1 to TRBJ2-3; either TRBD1 or TRBD2 may supply D (5 bases each). The germline gives CDR1 MGHRA, CDR2 YSYEKL. V lost 6 bases, J lost 1 base, and 17 bases lay in between. There are 16 residues in the CDR3.

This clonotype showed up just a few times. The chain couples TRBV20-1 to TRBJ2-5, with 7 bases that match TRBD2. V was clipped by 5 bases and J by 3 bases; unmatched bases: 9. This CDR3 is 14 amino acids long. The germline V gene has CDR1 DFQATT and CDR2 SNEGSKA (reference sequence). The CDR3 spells CSAQPGGTKETQYF. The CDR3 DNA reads TGCAGTGCTCAACCAGGCGGGACTAAAGAGACCCAGTACTTC.

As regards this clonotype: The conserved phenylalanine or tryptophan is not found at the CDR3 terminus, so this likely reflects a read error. CDR3 coding DNA: TGTGCCAGCAGCGCAGTGCGGGGCCTCGGGGTGGATGAGCAGTTCTTA. As protein: CASSAVRGLGVDEQFL. This rearrangement joins TRBV9 to TRBJ2-1; perhaps TRBD2 as D (6 bases). The V gene's germline CDR1 is SGDLS and CDR2 YYNGEE. CDR3 length: 16 amino acids. Trimming stripped 3 bases from V and 8 bases from J, with 21 bases between.

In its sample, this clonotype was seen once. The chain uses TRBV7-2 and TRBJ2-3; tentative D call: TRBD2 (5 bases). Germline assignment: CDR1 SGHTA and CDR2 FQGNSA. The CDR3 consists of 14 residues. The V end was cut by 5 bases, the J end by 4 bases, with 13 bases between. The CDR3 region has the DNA TGTGCCAGCAGCCCCCGGGGTAGGGCAGATACGCAGTATTTT. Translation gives CASSPRGRADTQYF.

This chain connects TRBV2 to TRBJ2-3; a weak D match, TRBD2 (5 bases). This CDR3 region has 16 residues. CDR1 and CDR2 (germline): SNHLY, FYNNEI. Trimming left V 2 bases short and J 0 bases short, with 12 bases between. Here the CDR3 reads CASSEQSGTSTDTQYF. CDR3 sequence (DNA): TGTGCCAGCAGTGAACAAAGCGGAACTAGCACAGATACGCAGTATTTT. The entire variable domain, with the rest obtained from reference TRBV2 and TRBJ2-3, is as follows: EPEVTQTPSHQVTQMGQEVILRCVPISNHLYFYWYRQILGQKVEFLVSFYNNEISEKSEIFDDQFSVERPDGSNFTLKIRSTKLEDSAMYFCASSEQSGTSTDTQYFGPGTRLTVL.

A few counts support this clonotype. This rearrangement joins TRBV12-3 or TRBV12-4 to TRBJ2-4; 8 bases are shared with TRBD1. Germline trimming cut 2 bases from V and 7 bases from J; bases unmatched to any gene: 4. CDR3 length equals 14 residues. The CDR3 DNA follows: TGTGCCAGCAGTTTACGGGACAGGCATAACATTCAGTACTTC. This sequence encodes CASSLRDRHNIQYF.

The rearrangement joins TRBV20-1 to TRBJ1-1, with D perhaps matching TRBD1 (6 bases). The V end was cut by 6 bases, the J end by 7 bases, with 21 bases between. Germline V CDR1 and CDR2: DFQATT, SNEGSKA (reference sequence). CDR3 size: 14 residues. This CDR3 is CSALSRGYHFEAFF. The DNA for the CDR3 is TGCAGTGCCCTGTCCAGGGGATACCATTTTGAAGCTTTCTTT.

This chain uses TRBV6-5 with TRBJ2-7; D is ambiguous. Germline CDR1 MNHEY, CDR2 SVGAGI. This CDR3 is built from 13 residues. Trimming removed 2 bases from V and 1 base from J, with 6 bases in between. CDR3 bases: TGTGCCAGCAGTTACGTTCAGTCCTACGAGCAGTACTTC. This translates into CASSYVQSYEQYF.

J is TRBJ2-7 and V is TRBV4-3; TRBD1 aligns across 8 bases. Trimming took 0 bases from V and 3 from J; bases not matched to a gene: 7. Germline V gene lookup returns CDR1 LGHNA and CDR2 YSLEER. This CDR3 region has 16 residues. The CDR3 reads CASSQEAQGAIYEQYF. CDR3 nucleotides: TGCGCCAGCAGCCAAGAGGCCCAGGGGGCTATCTACGAGCAGTACTTC.

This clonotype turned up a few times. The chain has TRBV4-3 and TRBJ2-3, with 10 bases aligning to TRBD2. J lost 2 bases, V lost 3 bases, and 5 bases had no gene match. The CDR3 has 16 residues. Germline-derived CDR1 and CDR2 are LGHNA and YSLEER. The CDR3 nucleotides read TGCGCCAGCAGCCATCTACTAGCGGGGTTCACAGATACGCAGTATTTT. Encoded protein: CASSHLLAGFTDTQYF.

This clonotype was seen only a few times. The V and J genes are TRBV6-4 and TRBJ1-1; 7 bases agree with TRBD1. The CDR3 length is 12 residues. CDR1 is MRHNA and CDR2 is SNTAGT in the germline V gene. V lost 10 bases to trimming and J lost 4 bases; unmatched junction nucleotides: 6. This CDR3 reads CATQGIGTEAFF. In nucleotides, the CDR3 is TGTGCCACACAGGGGATTGGCACTGAAGCTTTCTTT.

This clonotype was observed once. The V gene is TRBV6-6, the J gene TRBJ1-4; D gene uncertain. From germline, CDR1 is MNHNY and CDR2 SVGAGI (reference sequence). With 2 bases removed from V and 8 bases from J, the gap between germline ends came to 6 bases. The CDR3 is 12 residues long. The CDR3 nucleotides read TGTGCCAGCAGTTACGAGGGAGAAAAACTGTTTTTT. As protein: CASSYEGEKLFF.

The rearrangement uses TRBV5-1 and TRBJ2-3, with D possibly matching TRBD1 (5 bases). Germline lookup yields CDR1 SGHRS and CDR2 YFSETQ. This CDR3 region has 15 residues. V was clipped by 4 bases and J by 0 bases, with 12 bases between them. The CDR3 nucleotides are TGCGCCAGCAGCACAGGTCCCCTTAGCACAGATACGCAGTATTTT. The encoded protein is CASSTGPLSTDTQYF.

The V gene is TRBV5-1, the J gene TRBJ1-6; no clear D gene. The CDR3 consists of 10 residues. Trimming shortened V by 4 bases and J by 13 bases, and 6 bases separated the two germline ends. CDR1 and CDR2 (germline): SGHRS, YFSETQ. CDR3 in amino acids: CASSPGPLHF. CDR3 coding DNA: TGCGCCAGCAGCCCCGGCCCCCTCCACTTT.

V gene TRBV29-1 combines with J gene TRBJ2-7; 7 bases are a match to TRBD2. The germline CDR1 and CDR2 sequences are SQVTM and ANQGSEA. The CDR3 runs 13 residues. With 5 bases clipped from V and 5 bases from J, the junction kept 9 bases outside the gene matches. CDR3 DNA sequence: TGCAGCGTTTCCCCCGGGAGGCTAGACGAGCAGTACTTC. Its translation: CSVSPGRLDEQYF.

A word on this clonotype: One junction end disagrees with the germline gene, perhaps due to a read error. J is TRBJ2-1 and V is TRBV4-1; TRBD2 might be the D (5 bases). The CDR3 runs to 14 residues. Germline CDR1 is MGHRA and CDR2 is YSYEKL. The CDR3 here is CARSQGREGDEQFF. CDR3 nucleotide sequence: TGCGCCAGAAGCCAAGGACGGGAAGGCGATGAGCAGTTCTTC.

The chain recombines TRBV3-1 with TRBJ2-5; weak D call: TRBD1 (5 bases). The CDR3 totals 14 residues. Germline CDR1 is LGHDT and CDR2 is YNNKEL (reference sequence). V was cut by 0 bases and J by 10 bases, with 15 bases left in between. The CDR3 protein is CASSQDWGLKIQYF. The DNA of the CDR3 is TGTGCCAGCAGCCAAGACTGGGGCTTAAAGATCCAGTACTTC.

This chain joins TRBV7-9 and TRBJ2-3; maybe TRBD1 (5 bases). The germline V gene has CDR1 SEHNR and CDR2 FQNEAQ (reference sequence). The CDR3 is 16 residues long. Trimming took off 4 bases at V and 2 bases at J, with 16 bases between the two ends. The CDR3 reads CASSSENRFFTDTQYF. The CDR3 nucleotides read TGTGCCAGCAGCTCAGAGAACAGGTTTTTCACAGATACGCAGTATTTT.

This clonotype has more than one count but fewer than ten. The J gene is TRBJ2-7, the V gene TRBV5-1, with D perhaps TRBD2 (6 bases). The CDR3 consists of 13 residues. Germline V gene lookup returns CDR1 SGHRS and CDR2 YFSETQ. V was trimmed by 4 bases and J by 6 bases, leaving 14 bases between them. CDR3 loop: CASSRTTSTEQYF. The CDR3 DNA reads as TGCGCCAGCAGCAGGACGACTAGTACCGAGCAGTACTTC.

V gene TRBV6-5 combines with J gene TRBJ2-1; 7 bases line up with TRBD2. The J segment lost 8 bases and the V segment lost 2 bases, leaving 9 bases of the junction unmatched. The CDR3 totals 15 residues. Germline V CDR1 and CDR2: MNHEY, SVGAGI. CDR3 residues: CASSYPTNGGYEQFF. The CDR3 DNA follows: TGTGCCAGCAGTTACCCCACGAACGGGGGGTATGAGCAGTTCTTC.

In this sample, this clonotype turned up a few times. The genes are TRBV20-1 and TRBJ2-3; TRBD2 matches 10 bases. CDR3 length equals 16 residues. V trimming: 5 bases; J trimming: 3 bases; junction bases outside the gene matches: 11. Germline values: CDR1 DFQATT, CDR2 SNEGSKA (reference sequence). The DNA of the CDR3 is TGCAGTGCTCAGCGACAAGCGGGAGGGAATACAGATACGCAGTATTTT. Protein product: CSAQRQAGGNTDTQYF.

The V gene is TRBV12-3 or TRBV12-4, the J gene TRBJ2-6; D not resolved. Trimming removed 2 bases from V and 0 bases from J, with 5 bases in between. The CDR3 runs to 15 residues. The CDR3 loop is CASSLRTSGANVLTF. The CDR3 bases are TGTGCCAGCAGTTTACGCACCTCTGGGGCCAACGTCCTGACTTTC.

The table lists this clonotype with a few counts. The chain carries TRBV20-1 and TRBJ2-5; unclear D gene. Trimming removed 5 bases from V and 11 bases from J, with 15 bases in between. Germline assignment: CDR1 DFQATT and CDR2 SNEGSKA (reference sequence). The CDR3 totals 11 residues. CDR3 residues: CSAHSRPRQYF. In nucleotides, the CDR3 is TGCAGTGCTCATTCCCGACCCCGTCAGTACTTC.

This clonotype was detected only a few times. The CDR3 region is CASPDPPGHIYDEQYF. The CDR3, as DNA: TGTGCCAGCCCTGACCCCCCGGGACATATCTACGATGAGCAGTACTTC. V gene TRBV6-5 combines with J gene TRBJ2-7; D perhaps matches TRBD1 (6 bases). Germline V lookup: CDR1 MNHEY, CDR2 SVGAGI. CDR3 size: 16 residues. V lost 8 bases to trimming and J lost 7 bases, with 27 bases between them.